One sample yielded the 12 T cell receptor beta chains listed below, sequenced in a study of shared clonotypes between healthy human individuals. As defined, naive CD8 cells were CD45RO-negative and positively selected for CCR7, with terminally differentiated effector memory CD45RA+ cells excluded. Clones were sequenced by immunoSEQ multiplex PCR, and TCRdb holds only the in-frame ones, with some missing. The sample records some 800,000 clones, 92% being singletons. Sequences were obtained from naive CD8+ T cells sorted from blood. These TCRs come from a man aged 30 to 39 in good health.

This chain joins TRBV10-1 and TRBJ2-1, with 14 bases matching TRBD2. CDR1 is WNHNN, CDR2 SYGVQD, per germline (reference sequence). The CDR3 extends over 19 amino acids. Trimming cost V 5 bases and J 3 bases; bases outside gene matches: 12. CDR3 sequence (DNA): TGCGCCAGCAGTCGCGAACAAGGGACTAGCGGGGGAATCTACAATGAGCAGTTCTTC. This translates into CASSREQGTSGGIYNEQFF.

V usage is TRBV15 and J usage is TRBJ2-5; D gene uncertain. This CDR3 has 14 residues. V was trimmed by 3 bases and J by 4 bases, leaving 12 bases between them. Germline values: CDR1 LNHNV, CDR2 YYDKDF (reference sequence). The CDR3 coding sequence is TGTGCCACCAGCAGGGACGTACAACGAGAGACCCAGTACTTC. Residues: CATSRDVQRETQYF.

V is TRBV7-9 and J is TRBJ1-4; unclear D gene. V gave up 2 bases and J gave up 0 bases, with 10 bases separating them. Germline V gene lookup returns CDR1 SEHNR and CDR2 FQNEAQ (reference sequence). This CDR3 has 16 residues. The CDR3 spells CASSLFVIATNEKLFF. Written as DNA, the CDR3 is TGTGCCAGCAGCTTATTTGTCATTGCAACTAATGAAAAACTGTTTTTT.

The chain is built from TRBV4-1 and TRBJ1-3; the D is unclear. The CDR3 is 14 residues long. Trimming left V 0 bases short and J 6 bases short, with 9 bases between. Germline-derived CDR1 and CDR2 are MGHRA and YSYEKL. CDR3 region: CASSQDLSQNTIYF. The CDR3 DNA reads as TGCGCCAGCAGCCAAGATCTCTCTCAAAACACCATATATTTT.

The chain carries TRBV28 and TRBJ1-1; D unresolved. CDR3 size: 14 residues. The germline V and J ends were trimmed by 7 bases and 4 bases, with 16 bases remaining between them. Per the germline V gene, CDR1 is MDHEN and CDR2 is SYDVKM. The CDR3 DNA reads as TGTGCCAGCAAACAGCCCCTTGAGGGCACTGAAGCTTTCTTT. Translated: CASKQPLEGTEAFF.

The CDR3 DNA follows: TGCGCCAGCAGCCAAGTAGCGGGTAGCTCCTACGAGCAGTACTTC. Protein product: CASSQVAGSSYEQYF. This chain links TRBV4-1 with TRBJ2-7; 7 bases match TRBD2. J lost 0 bases, V lost 1 base, and 3 bases had no gene match. The CDR3 loop spans 15 amino acids. CDR1 and CDR2 (germline): MGHRA, YSYEKL.

The chain employs TRBV15 and TRBJ2-2; D may be TRBD1 (6 bases). V was trimmed by 1 base and J by 1 base, leaving 10 bases between them. Germline V gene data show CDR1 as LNHNV and CDR2 as YYDKDF (reference sequence). The CDR3 is 16 amino acids. The CDR3 region has the DNA TGTGCCACCAGCAGAGCCGGGACACTGAACACCGGGGAGCTGTTTTTT. As protein: CATSRAGTLNTGELFF.

The CDR3 spells CASSQDPGLANEQYF. The CDR3 region has the DNA TGTGCCAGCAGCCAAGATCCGGGACTAGCCAACGAGCAGTACTTC. V usage is TRBV4-2 and J usage is TRBJ2-7; 9 bases are shared with TRBD2. Trimming cost V 0 bases and J 5 bases; bases outside gene matches: 5. This CDR3 has 15 residues. Germline V gene sequence: CDR1 LGHNA, CDR2 YNFKEQ.

The rearrangement joins TRBV27 to TRBJ2-7; 7 nucleotides match TRBD1. The CDR3 has 16 amino acids. With V trimmed by 2 bases and J by 3 bases, 10 bases remained unmatched. In germline, CDR1 is MNHEY, CDR2 SMNVEV (reference sequence). Here the CDR3 reads CASSLLVKQGVYEQYF. CDR3 nucleotides: TGTGCCAGCAGTTTACTCGTTAAGCAGGGGGTCTACGAGCAGTACTTC.

The V and J genes are TRBV5-1 and TRBJ2-1, with D perhaps matching TRBD1 or TRBD2 (6 bases each). The CDR3 consists of 14 residues. From germline, CDR1 is SGHRS and CDR2 YFSETQ. V was pared by 5 bases and J by 7 bases, with 16 bases between. CDR3: CASREGGAWNEQFF. The CDR3 nucleotides are TGCGCCAGCAGGGAGGGGGGCGCCTGGAATGAGCAGTTCTTC.

This chain joins TRBV29-1 and TRBJ2-7; no clear D. The CDR3 is 12 amino acids. CDR1 is SQVTM and CDR2 is ANQGSEA in the germline V gene. Trimming pared 4 bases from V and 1 base from J, leaving 8 bases between. The CDR3 DNA follows: TGCAGCGTTGTCGGCAGATCCTACGAGCAGTACTTC. This translates into CSVVGRSYEQYF.

Points on this clone: Other DNA sequences in this sample translate to the same CDR3. This rearrangement joins TRBV27 to TRBJ2-2, with unresolved D. The germline V gene encodes CDR1 MNHEY and CDR2 SMNVEV (reference sequence). Trimming shortened V by 4 bases and J by 0 bases, and 0 bases separated the two germline ends. The CDR3 is 12 amino acids. The CDR3 bases are TGTGCCAGCAGTTCGAACACCGGGGAGCTGTTTTTT. Its protein is CASSSNTGELFF.